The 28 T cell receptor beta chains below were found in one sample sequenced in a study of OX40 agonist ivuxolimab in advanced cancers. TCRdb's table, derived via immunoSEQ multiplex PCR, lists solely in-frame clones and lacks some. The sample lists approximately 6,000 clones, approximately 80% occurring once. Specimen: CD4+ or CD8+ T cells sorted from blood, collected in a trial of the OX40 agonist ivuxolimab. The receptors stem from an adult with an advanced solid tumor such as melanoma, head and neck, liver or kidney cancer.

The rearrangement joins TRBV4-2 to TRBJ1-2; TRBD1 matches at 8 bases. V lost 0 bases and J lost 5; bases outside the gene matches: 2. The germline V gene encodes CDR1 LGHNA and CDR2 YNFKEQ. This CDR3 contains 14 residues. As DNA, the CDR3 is TGTGCCAGCAGCCAAGAGCAGGGGGCATATGGCTACACCTTC. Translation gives CASSQEQGAYGYTF.

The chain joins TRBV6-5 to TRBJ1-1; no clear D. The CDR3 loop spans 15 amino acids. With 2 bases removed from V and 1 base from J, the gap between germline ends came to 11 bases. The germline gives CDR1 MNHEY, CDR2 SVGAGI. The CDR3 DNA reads TGTGCCAGCAGTTACGGTACAGCAACGAACACTGAAGCTTTCTTT. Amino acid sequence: CASSYGTATNTEAFF.

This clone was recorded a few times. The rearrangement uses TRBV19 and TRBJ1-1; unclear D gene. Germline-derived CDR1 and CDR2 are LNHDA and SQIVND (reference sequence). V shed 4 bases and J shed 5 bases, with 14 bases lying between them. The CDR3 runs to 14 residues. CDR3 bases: TGTGCCAGTAGTACCGTCTCAAAGGGAACTGAAGCTTTCTTT. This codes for CASSTVSKGTEAFF.

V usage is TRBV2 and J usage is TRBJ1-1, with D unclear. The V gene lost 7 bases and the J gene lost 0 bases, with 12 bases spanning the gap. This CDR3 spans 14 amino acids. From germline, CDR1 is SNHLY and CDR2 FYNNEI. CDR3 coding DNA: TGTGCCAGCACAGCCACGACCTTGAACACTGAAGCTTTCTTT. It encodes CASTATTLNTEAFF.

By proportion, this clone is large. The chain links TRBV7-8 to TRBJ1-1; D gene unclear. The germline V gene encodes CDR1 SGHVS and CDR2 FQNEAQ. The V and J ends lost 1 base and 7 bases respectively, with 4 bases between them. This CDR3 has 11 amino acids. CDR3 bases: TGTGCCAGCAGCTTAGTAAGTGAAGCTTTCTTT. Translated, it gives CASSLVSEAFF.

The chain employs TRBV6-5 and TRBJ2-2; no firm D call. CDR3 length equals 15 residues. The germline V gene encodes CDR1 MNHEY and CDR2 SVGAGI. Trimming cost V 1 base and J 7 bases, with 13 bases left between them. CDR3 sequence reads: CASSYFTSGVGELFF. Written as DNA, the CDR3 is TGTGCCAGCAGTTACTTCACCAGTGGGGTCGGGGAGCTGTTTTTT.

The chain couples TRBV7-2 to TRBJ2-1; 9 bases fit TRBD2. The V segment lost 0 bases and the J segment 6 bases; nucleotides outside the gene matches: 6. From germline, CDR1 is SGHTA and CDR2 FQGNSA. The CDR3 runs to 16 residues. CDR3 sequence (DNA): TGTGCCAGCAGCTTAGCGGGCGGGGGGGCTGCCAATGAGCAGTTCTTC. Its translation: CASSLAGGGAANEQFF.

The CDR3 nucleotides are TGTGCCAGCCCAAGGTCCGACCAAACTTATAACTATGGCTACACCTTC. This gives the protein CASPRSDQTYNYGYTF. The V call is TRBV18, the J call TRBJ1-2; D not certain. Germline lookup yields CDR1 KGHSH and CDR2 LQKENI. The CDR3 covers 16 residues. Between the trimmed V and J ends, which lost 8 bases and 1 base, there was a span of 20 bases.

CDR3 in amino acids: CASSFTGSEQFF. The CDR3 DNA reads as TGTGCCAGCAGCTTTACAGGGAGTGAGCAGTTCTTC. The chain recombines TRBV5-4 with TRBJ2-1; TRBD1 is a possible D gene (6 bases). CDR1 SGHNT and CDR2 YYREEE come from the germline V gene (reference sequence). The CDR3 is 12 residues long. The V gene lost 2 bases and the J gene lost 9 bases, with 9 bases spanning the gap.

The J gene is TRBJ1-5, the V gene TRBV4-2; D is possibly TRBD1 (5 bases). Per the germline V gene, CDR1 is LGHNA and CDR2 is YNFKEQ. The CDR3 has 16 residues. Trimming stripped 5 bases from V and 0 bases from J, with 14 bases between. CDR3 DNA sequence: TGTGCCAGCAGCTCCATGACAGAGTATAGCAATCAGCCCCAGCATTTT. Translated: CASSSMTEYSNQPQHF.

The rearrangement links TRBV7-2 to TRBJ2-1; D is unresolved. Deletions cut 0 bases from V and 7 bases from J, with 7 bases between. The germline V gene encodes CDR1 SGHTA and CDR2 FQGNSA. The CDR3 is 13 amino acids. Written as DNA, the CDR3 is TGTGCCAGCAGCTTAGCCAGCTTTAATGAGCAGTTCTTC. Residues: CASSLASFNEQFF.

CDR3 in amino acids: CASSLDRDSYYGYTF. The CDR3 DNA is TGTGCCAGCAGCTTGGACCGGGACAGTTACTATGGCTACACCTTC. The V call is TRBV5-8, the J call TRBJ1-2, with 7 bases lining up with TRBD1. This CDR3 has 15 amino acids. Losses at the gene ends were 0 bases for V and 3 bases for J; bases not matched to a gene: 5. The germline gives CDR1 SGHTS, CDR2 YDEGEE.

The DNA of the CDR3 is TGTGCCAGCAGTAATACGGGGGGCCGTGAGGATACGCAGTATTTT. Translating gives CASSNTGGREDTQYF. The chain has TRBV7-3 and TRBJ2-3; tentative D call: TRBD2 (7 bases). Trimming shortened V by 6 bases and J by 6 bases, and 19 bases separated the two germline ends. Per the germline V gene, CDR1 is SGHTA and CDR2 is FQGTGA. This CDR3 has 15 amino acids.

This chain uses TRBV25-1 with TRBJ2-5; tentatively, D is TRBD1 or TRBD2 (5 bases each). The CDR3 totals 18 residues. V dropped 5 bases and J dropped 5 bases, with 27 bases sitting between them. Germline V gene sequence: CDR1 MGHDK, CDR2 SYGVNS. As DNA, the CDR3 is TGTGCCAGCAGTCCGGGGTTGGGGCACCACGAAGGGGAGGAGACCCAGTACTTC. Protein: CASSPGLGHHEGEETQYF.

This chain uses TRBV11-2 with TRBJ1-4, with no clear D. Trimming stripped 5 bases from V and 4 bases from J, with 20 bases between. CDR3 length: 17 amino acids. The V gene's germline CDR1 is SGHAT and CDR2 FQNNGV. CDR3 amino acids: CASSPGKGITLNEKLFF. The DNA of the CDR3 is TGTGCCAGCAGCCCGGGTAAAGGGATCACCCTTAATGAAAAACTGTTTTTT.

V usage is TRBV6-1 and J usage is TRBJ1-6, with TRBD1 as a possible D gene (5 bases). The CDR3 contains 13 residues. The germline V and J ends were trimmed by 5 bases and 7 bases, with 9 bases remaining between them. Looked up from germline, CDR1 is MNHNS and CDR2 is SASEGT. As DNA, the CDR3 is TGTGCCAGCAGTTTGGGACGGAATTCACCCCTCCACTTT. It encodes CASSLGRNSPLHF.

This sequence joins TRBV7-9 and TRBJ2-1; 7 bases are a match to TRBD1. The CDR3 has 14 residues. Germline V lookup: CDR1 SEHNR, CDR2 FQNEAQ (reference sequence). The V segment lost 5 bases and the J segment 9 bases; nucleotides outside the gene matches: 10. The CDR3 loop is CASSLTGYPIEQFF. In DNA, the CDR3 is TGTGCCAGCAGCCTGACAGGGTACCCAATTGAGCAGTTCTTC. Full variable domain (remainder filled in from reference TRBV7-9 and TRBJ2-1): DTGVSQNPRHKITKRGQNVTFRCDPISEHNRLYWYRQTLGQGPEFLTYFQNEAQLEKSRLLSDRFSAERPKGSFSTLEIQRTEQGDSAMYLCASSLTGYPIEQFFGPGTRLTVL.

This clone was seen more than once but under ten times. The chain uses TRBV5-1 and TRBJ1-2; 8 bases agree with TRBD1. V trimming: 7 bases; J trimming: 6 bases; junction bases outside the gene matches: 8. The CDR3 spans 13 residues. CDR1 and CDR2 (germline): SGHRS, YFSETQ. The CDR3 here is CASRNDRGNGYTF. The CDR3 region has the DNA TGCGCCAGCCGTAACGACAGGGGTAATGGCTACACCTTC.

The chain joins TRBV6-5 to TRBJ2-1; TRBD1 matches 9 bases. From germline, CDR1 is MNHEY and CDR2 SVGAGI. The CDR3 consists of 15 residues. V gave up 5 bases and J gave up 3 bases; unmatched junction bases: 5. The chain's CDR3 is CASSTTGGLYNEQFF. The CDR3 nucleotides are TGTGCCAGCAGTACGACAGGGGGTCTCTACAATGAGCAGTTCTTC.

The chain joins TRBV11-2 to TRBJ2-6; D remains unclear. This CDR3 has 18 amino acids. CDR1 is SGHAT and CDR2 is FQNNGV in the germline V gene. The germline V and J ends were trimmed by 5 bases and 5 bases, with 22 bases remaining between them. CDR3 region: CASSRESKQQSRANVLTF. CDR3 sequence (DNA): TGTGCCAGCAGCAGAGAGAGCAAGCAACAAAGTCGGGCCAACGTCCTGACTTTC.

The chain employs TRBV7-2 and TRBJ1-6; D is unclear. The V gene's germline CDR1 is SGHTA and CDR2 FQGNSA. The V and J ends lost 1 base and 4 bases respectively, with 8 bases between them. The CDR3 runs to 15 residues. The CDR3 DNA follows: TGTGCCAGCAGCTTAGTCCCCAATTATAATTCACCCCTCCACTTT. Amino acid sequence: CASSLVPNYNSPLHF.

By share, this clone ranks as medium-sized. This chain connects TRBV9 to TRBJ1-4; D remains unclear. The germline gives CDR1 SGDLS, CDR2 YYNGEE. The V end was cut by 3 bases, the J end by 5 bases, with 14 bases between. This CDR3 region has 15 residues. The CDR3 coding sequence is TGTGCCAGCAGCGGCGAGGGAGCAGTCAATGAAAAACTGTTTTTT. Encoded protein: CASSGEGAVNEKLFF.

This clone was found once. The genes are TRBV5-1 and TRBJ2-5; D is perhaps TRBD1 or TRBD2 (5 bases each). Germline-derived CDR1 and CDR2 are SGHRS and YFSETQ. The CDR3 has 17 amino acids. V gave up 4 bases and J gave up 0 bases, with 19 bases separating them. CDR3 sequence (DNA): TGCGCCAGCAGCCTGGGACGGACAATACTAGACCAAGAGACCCAGTACTTC. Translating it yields CASSLGRTILDQETQYF.

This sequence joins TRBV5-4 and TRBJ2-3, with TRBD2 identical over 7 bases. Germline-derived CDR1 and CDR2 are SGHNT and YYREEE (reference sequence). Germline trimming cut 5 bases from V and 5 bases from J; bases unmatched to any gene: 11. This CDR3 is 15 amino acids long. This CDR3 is CASRGSGASVDTQYF. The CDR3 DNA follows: TGTGCCAGCAGAGGAAGCGGGGCCTCCGTAGATACGCAGTATTTT.

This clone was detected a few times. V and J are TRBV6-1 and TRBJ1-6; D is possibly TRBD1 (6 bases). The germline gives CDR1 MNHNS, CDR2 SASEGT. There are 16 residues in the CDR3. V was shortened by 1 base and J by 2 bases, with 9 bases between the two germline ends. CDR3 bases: TGTGCCAGCAGTGAAGACAGGGCCGCCTATAATTCACCCCTCCACTTT. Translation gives CASSEDRAAYNSPLHF.

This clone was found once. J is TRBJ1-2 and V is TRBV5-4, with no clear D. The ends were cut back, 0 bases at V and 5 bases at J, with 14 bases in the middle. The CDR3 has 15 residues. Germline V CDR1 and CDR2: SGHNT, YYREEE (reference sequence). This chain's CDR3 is CASSLAVTSLYGYTF. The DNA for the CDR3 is TGTGCCAGCAGCTTGGCCGTTACAAGCCTATATGGCTACACCTTC.

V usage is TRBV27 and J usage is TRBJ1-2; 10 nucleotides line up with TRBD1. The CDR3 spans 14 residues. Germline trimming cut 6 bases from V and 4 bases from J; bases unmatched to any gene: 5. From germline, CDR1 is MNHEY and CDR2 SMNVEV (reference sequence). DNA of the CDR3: TGTGCCAGCAGCCAGAGGACAGGGGGCTATGGCTACACCTTC. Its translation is CASSQRTGGYGYTF.

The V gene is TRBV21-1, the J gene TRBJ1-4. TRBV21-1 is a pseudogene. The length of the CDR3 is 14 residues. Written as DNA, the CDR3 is TGTGCCAGCGATGGGAGAATAGTCGAGGAAAAACTGTTTTTT. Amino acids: CASDGRIVEEKLFF.